The source of this T cell receptor beta chain is a study of T cell repertoires in cytomegalovirus infection. Study-level background: The public TCR beta signatures pointed to both CMV infection and matching HLA type.

TCRdb reprocessed the reads with MiXCR, giving one entry per CDR3 protein. The table includes roughly 150,000 distinct CDR3 sequences, around 24% detected once. This clonotype was picked up many times. Its matching antigen is unknown. Study observations and caveats: In two of eight donors, the top clonotype was HLA-C-restricted CMV-specific. Identification of carriers of CMV plus the relevant HLA was achieved through cumulative public TCR beta family frequency.

The V segment lost 5 bases and the J segment 3 bases; nucleotides outside the gene matches: 4. Germline V lookup: CDR1 SNHLY, CDR2 FYNNEI. The CDR3 contains 15 residues. The chain uses TRBV2 and TRBJ1-5; 10 bases fit TRBD1. Sequencing input: PBMCs. This sequence originates from a human donor in good health (CMV status not recorded). Some clones in this sample may be carry-over from other donors' samples. The CDR3 here is CASSPGQGNNQPQHF. CDR3 nucleotides: TGTGCCAGCAGTCCGGGACAGGGGAACAATCAGCCCCAGCATTTT.